This passage covers 11 T cell receptor beta chains from one sample sequenced in a study of shared clonotypes between healthy human individuals. Produced via immunoSEQ multiplex PCR; TCRdb's table is partial and in-frame only. The sample has 2 million to 3 million clones; roughly 93% are singletons. The sequencing input was naive CD4+ T cells from PBMCs. Stated subset: CD45RA+ positively selected. The receptors shown here come from a man aged 18 to 29 in good health. Some clones in this sample may be carry-over from other donors' samples.

This chain connects TRBV27 to TRBJ2-7; TRBD2 matches at 12 bases. The CDR3 runs 15 residues. J gave up 4 bases and V 2 bases, and 3 bases lay outside the gene matches. Germline-derived CDR1 and CDR2 are MNHEY and SMNVEV (reference sequence). The CDR3 sequence is CASSLRTSGTYEQYF. CDR3 sequence (DNA): TGTGCCAGCAGTTTAAGGACTAGCGGGACTTACGAGCAGTACTTC.

As concerns this clone: The same CDR3 arises from other DNA sequences in this sample as well. This chain links TRBV13 with TRBJ1-2; the match to TRBD1 covers 9 bases. Unmatched junction bases numbered 4, after V lost 3 bases and J lost 5 bases. From germline, CDR1 is PRHDT and CDR2 FYEKMQ (reference sequence). The CDR3 contains 14 residues. The CDR3 region is CASSLRGQGYGYTF. CDR3 bases: TGTGCCAGCAGCTTGAGGGGACAGGGATATGGCTACACCTTC. The variable domain in full, completed from reference TRBV13 and TRBJ1-2, reads AAGVIQSPRHLIKEKRETATLKCYPIPRHDTVYWYQQGPGQDPQFLISFYEKMQSDKGSIPDRFSAQQFSDYHSELNMSSLELGDSALYFCASSLRGQGYGYTFGSGTRLTVV.

This clone was seen just once. The chain has TRBV6-1 and TRBJ1-1, with D possibly being TRBD1 (6 bases). Between the trimmed V and J ends, which lost 2 bases and 6 bases, there was a span of 13 bases. The germline V gene encodes CDR1 MNHNS and CDR2 SASEGT. The CDR3 covers 14 residues. DNA of the CDR3: TGTGCCAGCAGTGAACCCAGGGGACGAGCTGAAGCTTTCTTT. This encodes CASSEPRGRAEAFF.

V and J are TRBV6-4 and TRBJ2-1; no definite D call. V lost 2 bases to trimming and J lost 5 bases, with 1 base between them. Germline V lookup: CDR1 MRHNA, CDR2 SNTAGT. This CDR3 region has 11 residues. CDR3 in DNA: TGTGCCAGCAGTGACGACAATGAGCAGTTCTTC. Protein product: CASSDDNEQFF.

The rearrangement links TRBV5-1 to TRBJ1-2; no firm D call. The germline V gene has CDR1 SGHRS and CDR2 YFSETQ. Trimming stripped 0 bases from V and 8 bases from J, with 8 bases between. The CDR3 runs to 12 residues. The CDR3 DNA reads as TGCGCCAGCAGCTTGGGGCTAGGGGGCTACACCTTC. Its protein product is CASSLGLGGYTF.

This clone was seen only once. This rearrangement joins TRBV29-1 to TRBJ2-3, with D maybe TRBD2 (5 bases). Trimming stripped 4 bases from V and 0 bases from J, with 17 bases between. CDR1 and CDR2 (germline): SQVTM, ANQGSEA. This CDR3 region has 16 residues. The CDR3 sequence: CSVVKLREWSTDTQYF. The CDR3 DNA follows: TGCAGCGTTGTAAAATTGAGGGAGTGGAGCACAGATACGCAGTATTTT.

The J gene is TRBJ1-3, the V gene TRBV5-1; no reliable D call. This CDR3 comprises 13 residues. The V and J ends lost 5 bases and 4 bases respectively, with 10 bases between them. The germline V gene has CDR1 SGHRS and CDR2 YFSETQ. The CDR3 coding sequence is TGCGCCAGCAGGATGGACGAGGGAAACACCATATATTTT. Its protein is CASRMDEGNTIYF.

The chain employs TRBV19 and TRBJ2-3, with TRBD1 as a possible D gene (5 bases). Deletions cut 5 bases from V and 0 bases from J, with 18 bases between. This CDR3 comprises 17 residues. The germline gives CDR1 LNHDA, CDR2 SQIVND (reference sequence). The CDR3 DNA follows: TGTGCCAGTAGTTTAAAGACTGGGGCCCTGAGCACAGATACGCAGTATTTT. Amino acid sequence: CASSLKTGALSTDTQYF.

This chain joins TRBV4-3 and TRBJ2-3; a possible D gene is TRBD2 (7 bases). Germline loops: CDR1 LGHNA, CDR2 YSLEER. This CDR3 has 15 residues. The V end lost 4 bases, the J end lost 5 bases, and 16 bases lay between the germline ends. CDR3 in DNA: TGCGCCAGCAGCCTCCTTGCGGGGGCTGAAGATACGCAGTATTTT. This translates into CASSLLAGAEDTQYF.

The rearrangement joins TRBV5-4 to TRBJ2-3; D call uncertain. CDR3 length equals 14 residues. Trimming removed 3 bases at V and 1 base at J, with 9 bases between. In germline, CDR1 is SGHNT, CDR2 YYREEE (reference sequence). CDR3 residues: CASSWAVGTDTQYF. CDR3 nucleotides: TGTGCCAGCAGCTGGGCAGTAGGCACAGATACGCAGTATTTT.

Concerning this clone itself: Other DNA sequences from this sample encode an identical CDR3 as well. V and J are TRBV28 and TRBJ1-5; D ambiguous. CDR1 is MDHEN, CDR2 SYDVKM, per germline. Trimming removed 3 bases at V and 5 bases at J, with 8 bases between. There are 13 residues in the CDR3. For the CDR3, the DNA is TGTGCCAGCAGTTTGGACCGGTATCAGCCCCAGCATTTT. Translation gives CASSLDRYQPQHF.